These T cell receptor beta chains were read from a single sample in a study of T-cell memory formation after mild COVID-19. MiXCR, applied by TCRdb to the 5' RACE reads, yields one record per CDR3 protein. The table shows around 60,000 distinct CDR3 sequences, with 8% to 9.5% occurring only once. Sequencing was performed on PBMCs or a T cell subset sorted from them (not recorded which). These receptors were taken from a man between 18 and 29 years old who had mild COVID-19 (a few samples of this study predate the infection). Cell type and time point are not known. The CDR3 runs from the conserved cysteine through the conserved F or W. D genes are given only for firm matches. Clone size is shown for a subset of rows, as once, few, many or a class of expanded clone.

J gene: TRBJ1-5
V gene: TRBV20-1
clone size: few
D gene: -
CDR3 DNA: TGCAGTGCAACTCGACAGACGAGCAATCAGCCCCAGCATTTT
CDR3 protein: CSATRQTSNQPQHF

J gene: TRBJ2-2
V gene: TRBV7-3
clone size: -
D gene: -
CDR3 DNA: TGTGCCAGCAGCTTAGCAGGCCTCACCGGGGAGCTGTTTTTT
CDR3 protein: CASSLAGLTGELFF

J gene: TRBJ2-6
V gene: TRBV6-6
clone size: once
D gene: -
CDR3 DNA: TGTGCCAGCAGTCCCCCCAGGGCTGGGGCCAACGTCCTGACTTTC
CDR3 protein: CASSPPRAGANVLTF

J gene: TRBJ2-1
V gene: TRBV12-3/TRBV12-4
clone size: few
D gene: -
CDR3 DNA: TGTGCCAGCAGTTTCTTGGGTGGGGGGAGGTCCTACAATGAGCAGTTCTTC
CDR3 protein: CASSFLGGGRSYNEQFF

J gene: TRBJ2-3
V gene: TRBV7-2
clone size: many
D gene: TRBD2
CDR3 DNA: TGTGCCAGCAGCTCAGGACTAGCGGCAGATACGCAGTATTTT
CDR3 protein: CASSSGLAADTQYF

J gene: TRBJ1-6
V gene: TRBV10-3
clone size: few
D gene: -
CDR3 DNA: TGTGCCATCAGTGACCCTGGCTCACCCCTCCACTTT
CDR3 protein: CAISDPGSPLHF

J gene: TRBJ1-2
V gene: TRBV28
clone size: few
D gene: TRBD1
CDR3 DNA: TGTGCCAGCATCCAAGACAGGGCTAACTATGGCTACACCTTC
CDR3 protein: CASIQDRANYGYTF

J gene: TRBJ1-5
V gene: TRBV6-1
clone size: -
D gene: -
CDR3 DNA: TGTGCCAGCAGTGAAGGGACAGCAAGCAATCAGCCCCAGCATTTT
CDR3 protein: CASSEGTASNQPQHF

J gene: TRBJ2-5
V gene: TRBV21-1
clone size: -
D gene: -
CDR3 DNA: TGTGCCAGCTACCTAGACACCCAGTACTTC
CDR3 protein: CASYLDTQYF

J gene: TRBJ2-3
V gene: TRBV5-6
clone size: many
D gene: -
CDR3 DNA: TGTGCCAGCAGCTTCCCACAAGATACGCAGTATTTT
CDR3 protein: CASSFPQDTQYF

J gene: TRBJ2-6
V gene: TRBV5-5
clone size: few
D gene: -
CDR3 DNA: TGTGCCAGCAGCCTGAGGGGGACGCGCAACTCTGGGGCCAACGTCCTGACTTTC
CDR3 protein: CASSLRGTRNSGANVLTF

J gene: TRBJ2-2
V gene: TRBV9
clone size: few
D gene: -
CDR3 DNA: TGTGCCAGCAGCGGACAGAACACCGGGGAGCTGTTTTTT
CDR3 protein: CASSGQNTGELFF

J gene: TRBJ2-4
V gene: TRBV7-9
clone size: -
D gene: -
CDR3 DNA: TGTGCCAGCAGCTTGAATAACATTCAGTACTTC
CDR3 protein: CASSLNNIQYF

J gene: TRBJ1-1
V gene: TRBV4-3
clone size: -
D gene: -
CDR3 DNA: TGCGCCAGCAGCCACCAAACCGGGACATTCAACACTGAAGCTTTCTTT
CDR3 protein: CASSHQTGTFNTEAFF

J gene: TRBJ2-3
V gene: TRBV20-1
clone size: few
D gene: TRBD2
CDR3 DNA: TGCAGTGCCGACCTAGCGGGGGGCACAGATACGCAGTATTTT
CDR3 protein: CSADLAGGTDTQYF

J gene: TRBJ2-1
V gene: TRBV4-2
clone size: -
D gene: -
CDR3 DNA: TGTGCCAGCAGCCAAGTAATACGGGGGAATGAGCAGTTCTTC
CDR3 protein: CASSQVIRGNEQFF

J gene: TRBJ2-5
V gene: TRBV11-2
clone size: few
D gene: TRBD2
CDR3 DNA: TGTGCCAGCAGCTTAGGTAGCCTAGCGGGGCCTCAAGAGACCCAGTACTTC
CDR3 protein: CASSLGSLAGPQETQYF

J gene: TRBJ1-2
V gene: TRBV28
clone size: many
D gene: -
CDR3 DNA: TGTGCCAGCAGTTTAGGGAGGGGCTATGGCTACACCTTC
CDR3 protein: CASSLGRGYGYTF

J gene: TRBJ2-3
V gene: TRBV5-1
clone size: few
D gene: -
CDR3 DNA: TGCGCCAGCAGCTTGGGGTCGGCAGATACGCAGTATTTT
CDR3 protein: CASSLGSADTQYF

J gene: TRBJ2-1
V gene: TRBV3-2
clone size: few
D gene: -
CDR3 DNA: TGTGCCAGCAGCCCACAAAGACAGAGCTCCTACAATGAGCAGTTCTTC
CDR3 protein: CASSPQRQSSYNEQFF

J gene: TRBJ1-2
V gene: TRBV11-3
clone size: -
D gene: -
CDR3 DNA: TGTGCCAGAACTCTTAACCCATCATCCCCCCGCGGGGTCCCTTATGGCTACACCTTC
CDR3 protein: CARTLNPSSPRGVPYGYTF

J gene: TRBJ1-6
V gene: TRBV20-1
clone size: few
D gene: -
CDR3 DNA: TGCAGTGCTAGTGACAGGCGCAAAGGAAATTCACCCCTCCACTTT
CDR3 protein: CSASDRRKGNSPLHF

J gene: TRBJ2-4
V gene: TRBV23-1
clone size: -
D gene: -
CDR3 DNA: TGCGCCAGTTTCCTAGTTGTCCACAACATTCAGTACTTC
CDR3 protein: CASFLVVHNIQYF

J gene: TRBJ2-2
V gene: TRBV7-2
clone size: many
D gene: -
CDR3 DNA: TGTGCCAGCAGCTTACAGTCCGGGGGGAACACCGGGGAGCTGTTTTTT
CDR3 protein: CASSLQSGGNTGELFF

J gene: TRBJ1-2
V gene: TRBV29-1
clone size: many
D gene: -
CDR3 DNA: TGCAGCGGCCTACAGGGCCCTAGTGGCTACACCTTC
CDR3 protein: CSGLQGPSGYTF

J gene: TRBJ2-5
V gene: TRBV24-1
clone size: -
D gene: -
CDR3 DNA: TGTGCCACCAGTGAATATAACCAAGAGACCCAGTACTTC
CDR3 protein: CATSEYNQETQYF

J gene: TRBJ1-3
V gene: TRBV4-1
clone size: few
D gene: TRBD1
CDR3 DNA: TGCGCCAGCAGCCTACGAGGCAGGGGGCCGTCTGGAAACACCATATATTTT
CDR3 protein: CASSLRGRGPSGNTIYF

J gene: TRBJ1-5
V gene: TRBV7-2
clone size: -
D gene: -
CDR3 DNA: TGTGCCAGCAGCTTGGCTTACCAAGGAAATCAGCCCCAGCATTTT
CDR3 protein: CASSLAYQGNQPQHF